This T cell receptor (beta chain) was retrieved from a study of shared clonotypes between healthy human individuals. Regarding the study as a whole: At large depth, rarefaction still showed sorted-subset sequencing to be incomplete.

Germline lookup yields CDR1 SGHRS and CDR2 YFSETQ. With 0 bases removed from V and 6 bases from J, the gap between germline ends came to 13 bases. CDR3 length: 15 residues. Comments on this clone: Its antigen is as yet unknown.

Some clones are missing from TCRdb's copy, which holds only in-frame ones; the method was immunoSEQ multiplex PCR. The sample records 2 million to 3 million clones, about 92% being singletons. The CD4+ fraction was divided into a CD45RA+ naive subset and a CD45RA-negative memory subset. The material sequenced was naive CD4+ T cells sorted from blood. Subset defined: CD45RA+ positively selected. This rearrangement joins TRBV5-1 to TRBJ2-1; either TRBD1 or TRBD2 may supply D (5 bases each). The sequence derives from a man aged 18 to 29 in good health. The CDR3 loop is CASSLGRGTINEQFF. The CDR3 nucleotides are TGCGCCAGCAGCTTGGGAAGAGGGACCATCAATGAGCAGTTCTTC.